These 21 T cell receptor beta chains were all obtained from the same sample, sequenced in a study of brain T cells in children with intractable seizures. The protocol was immunoSEQ multiplex PCR, while the TCRdb copy is restricted to in-frame clones and leaves out a portion. Of around 80,000 clones listed, about 90% are singletons. The specimen was peripheral blood, collected at surgery. These receptors all stem from a girl aged 2 to 9 with Rasmussen encephalitis and intractable seizures.

This rearrangement joins TRBV4-1 to TRBJ2-5, with D perhaps given as TRBD1 or TRBD2 (6 bases each). CDR1 MGHRA and CDR2 YSYEKL come from the germline V gene. V lost 0 bases and J 3 bases, leaving 14 bases between the germline ends. The CDR3 is 16 residues long. In DNA, the CDR3 is TGCGCCAGCAGCCAAGATGGAGGGACAAGGAAAGAGACCCAGTACTTC. It specifies CASSQDGGTRKETQYF.

This clone appeared a single time. The chain recombines TRBV6-5 with TRBJ2-7; TRBD2 matches at 11 bases. CDR1 and CDR2 (germline): MNHEY, SVGAGI. CDR3 length: 13 residues. Trimming removed 5 bases from V and 6 bases from J; junction bases left unmatched: 3. CDR3 DNA: TGTGCCAGCAGTATTAGCGGGGGGGGCGAGCAGTACTTC. Protein: CASSISGGGEQYF.

This rearrangement joins TRBV29-1 to TRBJ2-3, with 9 nucleotides matching TRBD1. The CDR3 loop spans 14 amino acids. J gave up 3 bases and V 4 bases, and 5 bases lay outside the gene matches. Per germline, CDR1 SQVTM and CDR2 ANQGSEA. The CDR3 region has the DNA TGCAGCGTTGGCCGGGACAGGGTGACAGATACGCAGTATTTT. Amino acid sequence: CSVGRDRVTDTQYF.

This rearrangement joins TRBV28 to TRBJ2-3; the D gene could be TRBD1 or TRBD2 (6 bases each). Germline loops: CDR1 MDHEN, CDR2 SYDVKM. The CDR3 is made up of 10 amino acids. V lost 6 bases, J lost 11 bases, and 9 bases lay in between. The CDR3 here is CASSGGGQYF. In DNA, the CDR3 is TGTGCCAGCAGCGGAGGGGGGCAGTATTTT.

The chain is built from TRBV27 and TRBJ1-1; D ambiguous. CDR1 and CDR2 (germline): MNHEY, SMNVEV (reference sequence). CDR3 size: 17 residues. V was shortened by 2 bases and J by 2 bases, with 18 bases between the two germline ends. The CDR3 protein is CASSLLPASPANTEAFF. The CDR3 DNA follows: TGTGCCAGCAGTTTACTACCGGCTTCTCCAGCAAACACTGAAGCTTTCTTT.

The chain carries TRBV27 and TRBJ2-7; the D is unclear. Deletions cut 3 bases from V and 0 bases from J, with 9 bases between. The CDR3 runs 14 residues. CDR1 is MNHEY and CDR2 is SMNVEV in the germline V gene (reference sequence). The CDR3 loop is CASSFQLFSYEQYF. CDR3 coding DNA: TGTGCCAGCAGTTTCCAACTTTTCTCCTACGAGCAGTACTTC.

V gene TRBV7-2 combines with J gene TRBJ2-7, with TRBD2 identical over 11 bases. The CDR3 covers 15 residues. The germline CDR1 and CDR2 sequences are SGHTA and FQGNSA. The junction had 3 bases not matched to a gene; V was cut back by 3 bases and J by 2 bases. Written as DNA, the CDR3 is TGTGCCAGCAGCTTTGGGACTAGCGGTACCTACGAGCAGTACTTC. Translated, it gives CASSFGTSGTYEQYF. The variable domain in full, with the rest retrieved from reference TRBV7-2 and TRBJ2-7, is GAGVSQSPSNKVTEKGKDVELRCDPISGHTALYWYRQSLGQGLEFLIYFQGNSAPDKSGLPSDRFSAERTGGSVSTLTIQRTQQEDSAVYLCASSFGTSGTYEQYFGPGTRLTVT.

The CDR3 here is CATSDPGQGYEQFF. As DNA, the CDR3 is TGTGCCACCAGTGATCCGGGACAGGGCTATGAGCAGTTCTTC. The gene calls are TRBV24-1 and TRBJ2-1, with 9 bases identical to TRBD1. Trimming at V came to 3 bases and at J to 8 bases, leaving 4 bases not matched to a gene. Germline assignment: CDR1 KGHDR and CDR2 SFDVKD. This CDR3 is built from 14 residues.

The chain recombines TRBV6-5 with TRBJ2-7; D gene unclear. V shed 4 bases and J shed 2 bases, with 15 bases lying between them. The length of the CDR3 is 15 residues. Germline assignment: CDR1 MNHEY and CDR2 SVGAGI. For the CDR3, the DNA is TGTGCCAGCAGTTCCTCGGGTCTAGGGACCTACGAGCAGTACTTC. The encoded protein is CASSSSGLGTYEQYF.

The rearrangement joins TRBV19 to TRBJ1-4; D gene unclear. The length of the CDR3 is 14 residues. Germline assignment: CDR1 LNHDA and CDR2 SQIVND (reference sequence). Trimming cost V 2 bases and J 5 bases, with 9 bases left between them. The CDR3 bases are TGTGCCAGTAGTATATCCCGTGGGAATGAAAAACTGTTTTTT. As protein: CASSISRGNEKLFF.

The chain recombines TRBV12-5 with TRBJ2-3; D is perhaps TRBD1 (6 bases). V was clipped by 6 bases and J by 6 bases, with 10 bases between them. The germline gives CDR1 LGHNT, CDR2 FRNRAP. The CDR3 consists of 12 residues. CDR3 bases: TGTGCTAGTGGCTCAGGGGCCGATACGCAGTATTTT. Translation gives CASGSGADTQYF. Full variable domain (rest looked up from reference TRBV12-5 and TRBJ2-3): DARVTQTPRHKVTEMGQEVTMRCQPILGHNTVFWYRQTMMQGLELLAYFRNRAPLDDSGMPKDRFSAEMPDATLATLKIQPSEPRDSAVYFCASGSGADTQYFGPGTRLTVL.

The V and J genes are TRBV11-2 and TRBJ2-5; 8 nucleotides match TRBD1. Germline V CDR1 and CDR2: SGHAT, FQNNGV. The CDR3 sequence is 15 residues long. The V and J ends lost 5 bases and 1 base, in that order; junction bases with no gene match: 6. CDR3 bases: TGTGCCAGCAGCCCGGACAGGGTTCCCCAAGAGACCCAGTACTTC. It codes for CASSPDRVPQETQYF.

V is TRBV7-9 and J is TRBJ1-1; D uncertain. Germline V CDR1 and CDR2: SEHNR, FQNEAQ (reference sequence). Trimming removed 1 base from V and 6 bases from J, with 9 bases in between. CDR3 length: 13 amino acids. The CDR3 DNA reads as TGTGCCAGCAGCTTAGGACTCCACCCTGAAGCTTTCTTT. It codes for CASSLGLHPEAFF.

This chain uses TRBV7-9 with TRBJ2-1; unclear D gene. This CDR3 contains 18 residues. Trimming pared 5 bases from V and 0 bases from J, leaving 20 bases between. Germline V gene data show CDR1 as SEHNR and CDR2 as FQNEAQ (reference sequence). Here the CDR3 DNA reads TGTGCCAGCAGCCGATGGACGGCGTATAGGAGCTCCTACAATGAGCAGTTCTTC. As protein: CASSRWTAYRSSYNEQFF. Drawing the rest from reference TRBV7-9 and TRBJ2-1, the complete variable domain is DTGVSQNPRHKITKRGQNVTFRCDPISEHNRLYWYRQTLGQGPEFLTYFQNEAQLEKSRLLSDRFSAERPKGSFSTLEIQRTEQGDSAMYLCASSRWTAYRSSYNEQFFGPGTRLTVL.

This chain uses TRBV4-1 with TRBJ2-4; D is ambiguous. The CDR3 length is 13 residues. The germline V and J ends were trimmed by 1 base and 10 bases, with 11 bases remaining between them. The germline V gene encodes CDR1 MGHRA and CDR2 YSYEKL. The CDR3 DNA follows: TGCGCCAGCAGCCAAGTGGGAATGGGTATTCAGTACTTC. This encodes CASSQVGMGIQYF.

This chain uses TRBV19 with TRBJ1-5; 9 bases align to TRBD1. This CDR3 comprises 16 residues. Germline V gene lookup returns CDR1 LNHDA and CDR2 SQIVND (reference sequence). The ends lost 4 bases at V and 7 bases at J; junction bases unmatched: 11. The CDR3 DNA reads as TGTGCCAGTAGTACCCCCGGGACAGGGCTCGGGCAGCCCCAGCATTTT. As protein: CASSTPGTGLGQPQHF.

The gene calls are TRBV19 and TRBJ2-3; 8 positions match TRBD2. The CDR3 totals 15 residues. Trimming at V came to 4 bases and at J to 3 bases, leaving 6 bases not matched to a gene. The germline V gene encodes CDR1 LNHDA and CDR2 SQIVND (reference sequence). The CDR3 DNA is TGTGCCAGTAGTACCGGACTAGCTAGGACAGATACGCAGTATTTT. Amino acids: CASSTGLARTDTQYF.

The J gene is TRBJ2-5, the V gene TRBV18; possible D gene TRBD2, 5 bases. This CDR3 is built from 14 residues. V gave up 3 bases and J gave up 2 bases, with 10 bases separating them. Germline CDR1 is KGHSH and CDR2 is LQKENI. CDR3 in amino acids: CASSPVGVQETQYF. In nucleotides, the CDR3 is TGTGCCAGCTCACCGGTGGGAGTTCAAGAGACCCAGTACTTC. Filled out from reference TRBV18 and TRBJ2-5, the complete variable domain reads NAGVMQNPRHLVRRRGQEARLRCSPMKGHSHVYWYRQLPEEGLKFMVYLQKENIIDESGMPKERFSAEFPKEGPSILRIQQVVRGDSAAYFCASSPVGVQETQYFGPGTRLLVL.

This clone was counted once. The chain joins TRBV6-5 to TRBJ1-1; 8 bases fit TRBD1. Germline CDR1 MNHEY, CDR2 SVGAGI. V lost 6 bases, J lost 8 bases, and 8 bases stayed unmatched. The CDR3 covers 13 residues. CDR3 region: CASRPGTGFEAFF. DNA of the CDR3: TGTGCCAGCAGACCCGGGACAGGTTTCGAAGCTTTCTTT.

The genes are TRBV7-6 and TRBJ2-7; TRBD1 matches 7 bases. In germline, CDR1 is SGHVS, CDR2 FNYEAQ. The CDR3 length is 15 residues. The J segment lost 3 bases and the V segment lost 5 bases, leaving 10 bases of the junction unmatched. In DNA form, the CDR3 reads TGTGCCAGCAGCGCCGGGACAGCTAAAGACTACGAGCAGTACTTC. Encoded protein: CASSAGTAKDYEQYF.

The chain has TRBV11-3 and TRBJ2-1; D is ambiguous. V was pared by 5 bases and J by 7 bases, with 24 bases between. The CDR3 has 17 residues. The germline V gene has CDR1 SGHNT and CDR2 YENEEA. The CDR3 loop is CASSLPSLTRRMNEQFF. The DNA for the CDR3 is TGTGCCAGCAGCCTACCCTCCTTGACCCGAAGGATGAATGAGCAGTTCTTC.